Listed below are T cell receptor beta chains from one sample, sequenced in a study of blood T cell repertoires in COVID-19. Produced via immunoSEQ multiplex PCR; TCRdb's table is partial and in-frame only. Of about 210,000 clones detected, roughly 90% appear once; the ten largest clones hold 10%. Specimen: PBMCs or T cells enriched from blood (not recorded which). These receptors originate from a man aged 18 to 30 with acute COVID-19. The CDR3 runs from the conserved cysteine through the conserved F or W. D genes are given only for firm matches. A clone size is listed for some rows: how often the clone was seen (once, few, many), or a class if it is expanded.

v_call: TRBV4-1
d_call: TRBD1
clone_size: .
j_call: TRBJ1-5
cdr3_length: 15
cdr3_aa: CASSQTGGTGQPQHF
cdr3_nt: TGCGCCAGCAGCCAAACAGGGGGCACTGGTCAGCCCCAGCATTTT

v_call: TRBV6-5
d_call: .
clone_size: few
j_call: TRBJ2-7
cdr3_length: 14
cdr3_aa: CASSYSSGSYEQYF
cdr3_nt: TGTGCCAGCAGTTACTCCTCGGGCTCCTACGAGCAGTACTTC

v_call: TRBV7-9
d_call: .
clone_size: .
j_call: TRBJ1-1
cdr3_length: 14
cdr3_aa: CASSLPAGEGEAFF
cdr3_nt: TGTGCCAGCAGCTTACCCGCGGGAGAAGGTGAAGCTTTCTTT

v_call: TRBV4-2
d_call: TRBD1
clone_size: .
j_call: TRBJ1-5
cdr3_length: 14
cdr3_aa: CASSQGQGNHPQHF
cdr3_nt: TGTGCCAGCAGCCAAGGACAGGGAAATCATCCCCAGCATTTT

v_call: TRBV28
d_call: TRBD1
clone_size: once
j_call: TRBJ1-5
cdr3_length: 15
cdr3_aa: CASSQQGSGNQPQHF
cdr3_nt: TGTGCCAGCAGCCAACAGGGGTCGGGCAATCAGCCCCAGCATTTT

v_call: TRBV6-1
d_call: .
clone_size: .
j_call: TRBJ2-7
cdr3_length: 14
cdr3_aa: CASSEWQGTYEQYF
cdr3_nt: TGTGCCAGCAGTGAATGGCAGGGTACTTACGAGCAGTACTTC

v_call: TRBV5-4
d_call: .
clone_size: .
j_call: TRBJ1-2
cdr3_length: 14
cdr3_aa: CASSFYEGELSYTF
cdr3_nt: TGTGCCAGCAGCTTCTATGAGGGGGAGCTAAGCTACACCTTC

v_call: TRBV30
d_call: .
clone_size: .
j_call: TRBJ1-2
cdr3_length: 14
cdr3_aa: CAWLGGGPNYGYTF
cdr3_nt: TGTGCCTGGTTGGGTGGAGGGCCTAACTATGGCTACACCTTC

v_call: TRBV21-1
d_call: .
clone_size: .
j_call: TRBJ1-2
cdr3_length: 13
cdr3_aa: CASSRGQGSGYTF
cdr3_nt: TGTGCCAGCAGCAGAGGACAGGGCTCCGGCTACACCTTC

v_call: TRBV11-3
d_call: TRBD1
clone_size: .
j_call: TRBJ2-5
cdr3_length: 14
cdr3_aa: CASSRTTGGETQYF
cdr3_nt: TGTGCCAGCAGCCGTACGACAGGGGGAGAGACCCAGTACTTC

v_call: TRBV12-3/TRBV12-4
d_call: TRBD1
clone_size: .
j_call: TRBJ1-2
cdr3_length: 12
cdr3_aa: CASSWDRDGYTF
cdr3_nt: TGTGCCAGCAGTTGGGACAGGGACGGCTACACCTTC

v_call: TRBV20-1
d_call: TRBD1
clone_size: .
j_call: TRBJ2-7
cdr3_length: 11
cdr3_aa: CSASTGDEQYF
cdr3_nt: TGCAGTGCTTCAACAGGGGACGAGCAGTACTTC

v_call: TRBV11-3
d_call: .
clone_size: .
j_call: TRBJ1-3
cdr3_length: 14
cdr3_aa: CASSLGDSGNTIYF
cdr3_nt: TGTGCCAGCAGCTTAGGAGACTCTGGAAACACCATATATTTT

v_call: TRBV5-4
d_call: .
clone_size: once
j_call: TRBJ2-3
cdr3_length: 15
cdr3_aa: CASSFPSADTDTQYF
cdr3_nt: TGTGCCAGCAGCTTCCCTAGCGCCGACACAGATACGCAGTATTTT

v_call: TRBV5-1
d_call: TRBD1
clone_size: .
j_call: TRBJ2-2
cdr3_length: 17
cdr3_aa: CASSWTTGGGNTGELFF
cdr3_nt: TGCGCCAGCAGCTGGACCACAGGGGGCGGGAACACCGGGGAGCTGTTTTTT

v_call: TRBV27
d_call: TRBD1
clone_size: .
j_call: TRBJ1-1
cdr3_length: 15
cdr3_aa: CASSSLQGAGTEAFF
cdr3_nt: TGTGCCAGCAGTTCCCTACAGGGGGCGGGCACTGAAGCTTTCTTT

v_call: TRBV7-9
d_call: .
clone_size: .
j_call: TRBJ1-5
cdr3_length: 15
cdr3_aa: CASSSWASGNQPQHF
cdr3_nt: TGTGCCAGCAGCTCATGGGCCAGTGGCAATCAGCCCCAGCATTTT

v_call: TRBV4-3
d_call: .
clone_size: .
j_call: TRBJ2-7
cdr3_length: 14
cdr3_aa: CASSQGADGVEQYF
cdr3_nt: TGCGCCAGCAGCCAAGGGGCAGACGGGGTCGAGCAGTACTTC

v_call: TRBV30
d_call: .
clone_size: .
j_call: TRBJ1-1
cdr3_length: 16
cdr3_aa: CAWSEAGAAGYLEAFF
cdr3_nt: TGTGCCTGGAGTGAGGCGGGGGCCGCGGGTTACCTTGAAGCTTTCTTT